This T cell receptor beta chain was captured in a study of blood T cell repertoires in COVID-19. As processed by the authors: Amplification of reference gene primers was used by the study to estimate nucleated cell counts. Generated by immunoSEQ multiplex PCR, the TCRdb table keeps only in-frame clones and is missing some. From that table come the V and J calls and clone size; the DNA was used to work out D and trimming. The sample carries some 90,000 clones, 80% to 90% recorded once. This CDR3 spans 14 amino acids. The germline V gene encodes CDR1 LNHDA and CDR2 SQIVND (reference sequence). The V and J ends lost 7 bases and 2 bases, in that order; junction bases with no gene match: 6.

Sequencing was done on a sample of peripheral blood. The rearrangement joins TRBV19 to TRBJ2-7; 9 nucleotides line up with TRBD2. The receptor was derived from a woman aged 80 or older with active COVID-19. CDR3 sequence (DNA): TGTGCCAGTACCTCGGCGGGAGGGCCCTACGAGCAGTACTTC. Translation gives CASTSAGGPYEQYF.